Each of the 18 T cell receptor beta chains below was sequenced from the same sample in a study of T cells after yellow fever vaccination. TCRdb re-analysed the 5' RACE reads in MiXCR, keeping a single row per CDR3 protein. Of hundreds of thousands of distinct CDR3 sequences listed, under 15% were seen once; the top ten hold approximately 3.3%. This sample comprised CD4+ T cells sorted from PBMCs, obtained 15 days after the yellow fever booster vaccination. The receptors stem from a young man who received the YFV17D yellow fever vaccine.

This clonotype was recorded a few times. The rearrangement links TRBV18 to TRBJ1-4, with 8 nucleotides matching TRBD1. Germline CDR1 KGHSH, CDR2 LQKENI. This CDR3 comprises 18 residues. With 2 bases clipped from V and 6 bases from J, the junction kept 14 bases outside the gene matches. For the CDR3, the DNA is TGTGCCAGCTCACCAGGTATCACAGGGGGAAAGATCGATGAAAAACTGTTTTTT. This gives the protein CASSPGITGGKIDEKLFF.

This clonotype was observed a few times. The gene calls are TRBV12-3 or TRBV12-4 and TRBJ2-1; D gene ambiguous. Trimming took 2 bases from V and 10 from J, leaving 9 bases between them. The CDR3 has 12 residues. CDR3 sequence reads: CASSLQVREQFF. CDR3 nucleotides: TGTGCCAGCAGTTTACAGGTGCGGGAGCAGTTCTTC.

The table lists this clonotype with a few counts. The chain combines TRBV7-8 with TRBJ2-1; D possibly corresponds to TRBD2 (6 bases). Germline CDR1 is SGHVS and CDR2 is FQNEAQ. The CDR3 has 17 residues. Between the trimmed V and J ends, which lost 6 bases and 6 bases, there was a span of 24 bases. Here the CDR3 reads CASSPRFAPRGFNEQFF. CDR3 sequence (DNA): TGTGCCAGCAGTCCCCGCTTCGCCCCTCGGGGGTTCAATGAGCAGTTCTTC. Full variable domain (rest looked up from reference TRBV7-8 and TRBJ2-1): GAGVSQSPRYKVAKRGQDVALRCDPISGHVSLFWYQQALGQGPEFLTYFQNEAQLDKSGLPSDRFFAERPEGSVSTLKIQRTQQEDSAVYLCASSPRFAPRGFNEQFFGPGTRLTVL.

This chain uses TRBV5-1 with TRBJ1-1, with TRBD1 as a possible D gene (5 bases). V lost 1 base to trimming and J lost 7 bases, with 14 bases between them. CDR1 and CDR2 (germline): SGHRS, YFSETQ. The CDR3 contains 14 residues. CDR3 protein: CASSLRDSGVEAFF. CDR3 coding DNA: TGCGCCAGCAGCTTGAGGGACTCCGGGGTTGAAGCTTTCTTT.

This sequence joins TRBV6-5 and TRBJ1-1; no firm D call. Germline-derived CDR1 and CDR2 are MNHEY and SVGAGI. V lost 0 bases and J lost 4, with 6 bases in between. The CDR3 runs 13 residues. CDR3 in DNA: TGTGCCAGCAGTTACTCGCCGGCCACTGAAGCTTTCTTT. Its protein product is CASSYSPATEAFF.

The chain recombines TRBV12-3 or TRBV12-4 with TRBJ1-2; maybe TRBD1 (6 bases). Trimming took off 5 bases at V and 7 bases at J, with 20 bases between the two ends. The CDR3 consists of 15 residues. For the CDR3, the DNA is TGTGCCAGCAGTCTTTCTGTAGGGGGGATTTCTGGCTACACCTTC. Its protein product is CASSLSVGGISGYTF.

This clonotype has ten or more counts. This chain's CDR3 is CASSLFGGDTEAFF. CDR3 in DNA: TGTGCCAGCAGCTTATTTGGGGGGGACACTGAAGCTTTCTTT. J is TRBJ1-1 and V is TRBV7-2, with D tentatively TRBD1 (5 bases). This CDR3 comprises 14 residues. V lost 2 bases and J 3 bases, leaving 10 bases between the germline ends. Germline V gene data show CDR1 as SGHTA and CDR2 as FQGNSA.

This rearrangement joins TRBV20-1 to TRBJ1-2; D might be TRBD1 (6 bases). This CDR3 spans 14 amino acids. Trimming shortened V by 4 bases and J by 4 bases, and 16 bases separated the two germline ends. Germline CDR1 and CDR2: DFQATT and SNEGSKA (reference sequence). The CDR3: CSAMRGQTRYGYTF. The CDR3 DNA sequence: TGCAGTGCTATGAGAGGACAGACCCGCTATGGCTACACCTTC.

CDR3 sequence: CASSLIPPGYGYTF. In DNA, the CDR3 is TGTGCCAGCAGTTTAATCCCGCCCGGCTATGGCTACACCTTC. The J gene is TRBJ1-2, the V gene TRBV12-3 or TRBV12-4; the D is unclear. The CDR3 is 14 residues long. Trimming removed 2 bases from V and 4 bases from J, with 11 bases in between.

The chain carries TRBV12-3 or TRBV12-4 and TRBJ1-5; D remains unclear. Trimming cost V 4 bases and J 9 bases, with 10 bases left between them. The CDR3 length is 12 residues. The CDR3 is CASSSVWTPQHF. The DNA of the CDR3 is TGTGCCAGCAGTTCGGTCTGGACGCCCCAGCATTTT.

The chain couples TRBV12-3 or TRBV12-4 to TRBJ1-4; a weak D match, TRBD1 (5 bases). Trimming shortened V by 6 bases and J by 8 bases, and 16 bases separated the two germline ends. CDR3 length: 14 residues. The CDR3 coding sequence is TGTGCCAGCAGCCGGACACGCGGATTGGAAAAACTGTTTTTT. It codes for CASSRTRGLEKLFF.

The chain uses TRBV6-5 and TRBJ1-2; tentatively, D is TRBD1 (5 bases). CDR3 length equals 15 residues. The germline gives CDR1 MNHEY, CDR2 SVGAGI. V was shortened by 10 bases and J by 2 bases, with 20 bases between the two germline ends. The CDR3 spells CATRRDGYLNYGYTF. DNA of the CDR3: TGTGCCACCCGCCGGGACGGCTACCTAAACTATGGCTACACCTTC.

The chain recombines TRBV29-1 with TRBJ1-1; unclear D gene. This CDR3 contains 12 residues. Germline CDR1 and CDR2: SQVTM and ANQGSEA. With 6 bases removed from V and 0 bases from J, the gap between germline ends came to 8 bases. CDR3 protein: CSVKRMNTEAFF. CDR3 DNA sequence: TGCAGCGTAAAGAGGATGAACACTGAAGCTTTCTTT.

The rearrangement joins TRBV27 to TRBJ2-5, with a tentative D call TRBD1 (5 bases). There are 16 residues in the CDR3. V gave up 3 bases and J gave up 0 bases, with 14 bases separating them. Germline CDR1 and CDR2: MNHEY and SMNVEV (reference sequence). This CDR3 is CASSFHGARYQETQYF. CDR3 sequence (DNA): TGTGCCAGCAGTTTTCATGGGGCGAGGTACCAAGAGACCCAGTACTTC.

There are many counts of this clonotype. The rearrangement joins TRBV27 to TRBJ1-1; the D gene is possibly TRBD1 (5 bases). The CDR3 extends over 15 amino acids. Per germline, CDR1 MNHEY and CDR2 SMNVEV (reference sequence). V lost 3 bases to trimming and J lost 3 bases, with 14 bases between them. CDR3 nucleotide sequence: TGTGCCAGCAGTTTTGGGGGGACTCAGCACACTGAAGCTTTCTTT. Amino acid sequence: CASSFGGTQHTEAFF.

This chain joins TRBV6-1 and TRBJ2-1; D remains unclear. V was cut by 0 bases and J by 4 bases, with 1 base left in between. The CDR3 extends over 12 amino acids. Looked up from germline, CDR1 is MNHNS and CDR2 is SASEGT. The CDR3 nucleotides are TGTGCCAGCAGTGAAGCTTACAATGAGCAGTTCTTC. It codes for CASSEAYNEQFF.

The chain carries TRBV7-2 and TRBJ1-3; D not resolved. The germline V gene encodes CDR1 SGHTA and CDR2 FQGNSA. CDR3 length equals 13 residues. The germline V and J ends were trimmed by 1 base and 4 bases, with 5 bases remaining between them. CDR3 protein: CASSLGYGNTIYF. The DNA of the CDR3 is TGTGCCAGCAGCTTAGGGTACGGAAACACCATATATTTT.

This rearrangement joins TRBV6-5 to TRBJ1-5, with D maybe TRBD1 (5 bases). V lost 4 bases to trimming and J lost 6 bases, with 13 bases between them. The CDR3 runs 14 residues. Germline lookup yields CDR1 MNHEY and CDR2 SVGAGI. CDR3 sequence: CASSSTRGRQPQHF. CDR3 DNA: TGTGCCAGCAGTTCTACACGGGGCCGTCAGCCCCAGCATTTT.